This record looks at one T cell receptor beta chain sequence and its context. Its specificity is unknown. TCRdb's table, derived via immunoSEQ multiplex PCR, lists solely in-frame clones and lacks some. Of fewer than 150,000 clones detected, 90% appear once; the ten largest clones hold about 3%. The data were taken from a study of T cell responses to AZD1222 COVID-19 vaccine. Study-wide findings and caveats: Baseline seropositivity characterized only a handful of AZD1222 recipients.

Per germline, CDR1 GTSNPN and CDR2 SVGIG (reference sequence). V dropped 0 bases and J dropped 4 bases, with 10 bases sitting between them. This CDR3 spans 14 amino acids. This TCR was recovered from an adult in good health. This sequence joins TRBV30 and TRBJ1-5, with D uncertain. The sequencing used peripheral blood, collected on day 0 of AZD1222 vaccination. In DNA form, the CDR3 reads TGTGCCTGGAGTGTAAAGCAGAAGAATCAGCCCCAGCATTTT. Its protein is CAWSVKQKNQPQHF.